This T cell receptor (beta chain) was observed in a study of T cells in localized non-small cell lung cancer. Libraries were prepared by immunoSEQ multiplex PCR; TCRdb keeps only in-frame clonotypes and omits some of them. The sample has tens of thousands of clones, 88% seen once. The V end lost 7 bases, the J end lost 5 bases, and 18 bases lay between the germline ends. Germline V gives CDR1 SQVTM, CDR2 ANQGSEA. This CDR3 comprises 13 residues. The receptor was derived from a woman aged 35-75 years with stage I squamous cell lung carcinoma. The chain uses TRBV29-1 and TRBJ2-7, with a weak D call TRBD1 (7 bases). Sequenced material: peripheral blood, taken before any cancer treatment. The CDR3 DNA reads as TGCAGCGCCGAGGAGGGGGCTCTTAACGAGCAGTACTTC. Its translation is CSAEEGALNEQYF.